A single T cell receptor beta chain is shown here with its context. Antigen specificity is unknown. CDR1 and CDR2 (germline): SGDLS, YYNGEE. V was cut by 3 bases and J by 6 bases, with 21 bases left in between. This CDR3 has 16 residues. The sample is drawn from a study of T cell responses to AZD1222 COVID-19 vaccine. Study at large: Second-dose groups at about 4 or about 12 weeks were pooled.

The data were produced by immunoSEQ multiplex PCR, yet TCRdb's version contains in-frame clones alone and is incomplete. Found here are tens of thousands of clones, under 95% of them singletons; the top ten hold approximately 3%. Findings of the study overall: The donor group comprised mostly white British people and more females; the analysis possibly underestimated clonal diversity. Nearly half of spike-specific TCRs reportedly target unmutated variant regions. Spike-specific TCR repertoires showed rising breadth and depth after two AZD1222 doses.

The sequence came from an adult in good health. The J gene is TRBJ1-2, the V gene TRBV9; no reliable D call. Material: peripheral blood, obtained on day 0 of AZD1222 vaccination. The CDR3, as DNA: TGTGCCAGCAGCGCCTGGGGTCGGGGAGGAAATGATGGCTACACCTTC. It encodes CASSAWGRGGNDGYTF.